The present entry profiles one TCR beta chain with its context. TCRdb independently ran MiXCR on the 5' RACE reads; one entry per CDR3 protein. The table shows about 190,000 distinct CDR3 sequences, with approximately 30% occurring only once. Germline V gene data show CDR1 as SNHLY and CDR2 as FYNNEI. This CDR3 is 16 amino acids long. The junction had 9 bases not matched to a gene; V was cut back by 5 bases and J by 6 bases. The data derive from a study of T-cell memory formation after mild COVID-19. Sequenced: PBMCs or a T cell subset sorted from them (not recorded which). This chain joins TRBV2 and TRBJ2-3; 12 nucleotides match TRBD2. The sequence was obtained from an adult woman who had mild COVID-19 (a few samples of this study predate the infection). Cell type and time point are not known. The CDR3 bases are TGTGCCAGCAGTCAACGACTAGCGGGAGCCGGGGATACGCAGTATTTT. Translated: CASSQRLAGAGDTQYF.